This T cell receptor (beta chain) was profiled in a study of response to subunit inactivated influenza vaccine. This clonotype was detected a few times. The CDR3 totals 12 residues. Germline V gene data show CDR1 as SQVTM and CDR2 as ANQGSEA. V dropped 5 bases and J dropped 6 bases, with 10 bases sitting between them. TCRdb re-called the RT-PCR reads with MiXCR, one entry per CDR3 protein. The sample carries roughly 780,000 distinct CDR3 sequences, about 18% recorded once. The chain couples TRBV29-1 to TRBJ2-2, with unresolved D. The TCR originated in a man aged 45-65 years who received an inactivated influenza vaccine. The sequenced sample was PBMCs from blood, obtained 5 days after vaccination. Here the CDR3 DNA reads TGCAGCGTTCTTAGACCGTCCGGGGAGCTGTTTTTT. This encodes CSVLRPSGELFF.